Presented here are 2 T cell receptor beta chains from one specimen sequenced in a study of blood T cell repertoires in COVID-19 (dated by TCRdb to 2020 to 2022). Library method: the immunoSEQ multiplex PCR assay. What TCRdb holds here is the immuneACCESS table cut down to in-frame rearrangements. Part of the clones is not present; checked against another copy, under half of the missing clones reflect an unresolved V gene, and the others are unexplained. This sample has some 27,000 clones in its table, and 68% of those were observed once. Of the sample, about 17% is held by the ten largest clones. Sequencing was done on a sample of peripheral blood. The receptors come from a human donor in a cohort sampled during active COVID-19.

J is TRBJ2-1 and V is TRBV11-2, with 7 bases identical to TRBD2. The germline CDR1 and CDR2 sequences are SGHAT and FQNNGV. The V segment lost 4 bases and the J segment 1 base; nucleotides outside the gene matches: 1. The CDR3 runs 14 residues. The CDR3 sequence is CASSSLASYNEQFF. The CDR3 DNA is TGTGCCAGCAGCTCACTAGCGTCCTACAATGAGCAGTTCTTC.

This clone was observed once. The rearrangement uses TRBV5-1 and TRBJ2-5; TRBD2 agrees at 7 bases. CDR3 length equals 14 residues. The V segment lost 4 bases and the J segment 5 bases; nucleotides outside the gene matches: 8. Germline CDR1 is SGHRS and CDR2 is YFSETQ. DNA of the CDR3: TGCGCCAGCAGCCTCCCGGGAGGCGAGGAGACCCAGTACTTC. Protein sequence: CASSLPGGEETQYF.